This TCR beta chain originates from a study of early T cells in non-severe SARS-CoV-2 infection. V lost 0 bases and J 4 bases, leaving 13 bases between the germline ends. This CDR3 comprises 15 residues. CDR1 and CDR2 from the germline V gene are SGHNT and YYREEE (reference sequence). Individual cDNA molecules received unique molecular identifiers during library preparation. TCRdb re-derived calls from the 5' RACE reads in MiXCR, one entry per CDR3 protein. The repertoire holds 52,000 or so distinct CDR3 sequences, with under 8.5% as singletons. This TCR was recovered from an adult who was a healthcare worker with PCR-confirmed SARS-CoV-2 infection or an uninfected control (not recorded which). Specimen: whole blood, collected at baseline. The rearrangement uses TRBV5-4 and TRBJ1-2; D ambiguous. CDR3 in DNA: TGTGCCAGCAGCTTGGAAGCGTCAGCTACCTATGGCTACACCTTC. Residues: CASSLEASATYGYTF.